Each of the 23 T cell receptor beta chains below was sequenced from the same sample in a study of a mutant IDH1 vaccine in newly diagnosed glioma. Assay used: immunoSEQ multiplex PCR; TCRdb lists only in-frame clones, some missing. In the table there are tens of thousands of clones, around 89% of which are singletons. Stated time point: week 5, during vaccination. Each vaccine dose was 300 ug of mutant IDH1 20-mer peptide, with topical imiquimod. Their antigens remain unidentified. Material: PBMCs, obtained from a glioma patient whose treatment included an IDH1 peptide vaccine. Receptors were obtained from a woman in her thirties or forties with glioma.

The rearrangement links TRBV7-9 to TRBJ2-1; no clear D gene. CDR1 is SEHNR and CDR2 is FQNEAQ in the germline V gene (reference sequence). Trimming took off 5 bases at V and 8 bases at J, with 16 bases between the two ends. The CDR3 length is 14 residues. The CDR3 DNA sequence: TGTGCCAGCAGCCCCACGGCTATGCGGCATGAGCAGTTCTTC. Protein: CASSPTAMRHEQFF.

This chain's CDR3 is CASSGRWGGNTEAFF. The CDR3 DNA sequence: TGTGCCAGCAGCGGACGGTGGGGGGGTAACACTGAAGCTTTCTTT. The J gene is TRBJ1-1, the V gene TRBV7-2, with a weak D call TRBD1 (5 bases). Germline V lookup: CDR1 SGHTA, CDR2 FQGNSA. The V and J ends lost 5 bases and 2 bases respectively, with 15 bases between them. This CDR3 has 15 residues.

This clone was counted a single time. This rearrangement joins TRBV5-1 to TRBJ2-1; 8 bases fit TRBD2. CDR3 length: 15 residues. CDR1 and CDR2 (germline): SGHRS, YFSETQ. V shed 2 bases, J shed 0 bases, and the junction held 1 base outside the gene matches. CDR3: CASSLTSGSYNEQFF. CDR3 DNA: TGCGCCAGCAGCTTAACTAGCGGCTCCTACAATGAGCAGTTCTTC.

The chain recombines TRBV29-1 with TRBJ1-4; tentative D call: TRBD1 (5 bases). CDR1 is SQVTM, CDR2 ANQGSEA, per germline. V lost 6 bases, J lost 8 bases, and 22 bases lay in between. The CDR3 spans 15 residues. The CDR3 loop is CSVKPGGGSGEKLFF. DNA for the CDR3: TGCAGCGTGAAACCCGGGGGAGGGTCGGGGGAAAAACTGTTTTTT.

V gene TRBV7-8 combines with J gene TRBJ2-3; D not resolved. The CDR3 covers 13 residues. Trimming cost V 2 bases and J 5 bases, with 8 bases left between them. In germline, CDR1 is SGHVS, CDR2 FQNEAQ. The CDR3 spells CASSLNMGDTQYF. CDR3 nucleotide sequence: TGTGCCAGCAGCTTAAACATGGGAGATACGCAGTATTTT.

This clone is a singleton in its sample. The chain recombines TRBV18 with TRBJ2-5; 9 bases map to TRBD1. The germline gives CDR1 KGHSH, CDR2 LQKENI. With 5 bases clipped from V and 5 bases from J, the junction kept 3 bases outside the gene matches. The CDR3 length is 13 residues. CDR3 nucleotides: TGTGCCAGCTCATCCGGACAGGGGGAGACCCAGTACTTC. This sequence encodes CASSSGQGETQYF.

The genes are TRBV2 and TRBJ1-2, with a weak D call TRBD1 (5 bases). This CDR3 is built from 14 residues. Germline V gene lookup returns CDR1 SNHLY and CDR2 FYNNEI. V was trimmed by 6 bases and J by 8 bases, leaving 19 bases between them. CDR3 region: CASRGLQGTGGYTF. The CDR3 nucleotides are TGTGCCAGCAGGGGTCTGCAGGGAACCGGGGGCTACACCTTC.

V is TRBV5-1 and J is TRBJ2-7; 8 nucleotides line up with TRBD1. Germline CDR1 reads SGHRS; CDR2 reads YFSETQ. V lost 7 bases and J lost 0; bases outside the gene matches: 6. The CDR3 totals 14 residues. CDR3 protein: CASRGQGSSYEQYF. The CDR3 nucleotides are TGCGCCAGCCGAGGACAGGGCAGCTCCTACGAGCAGTACTTC.

The V and J genes are TRBV4-2 and TRBJ1-2; D is uncertain. Trimming stripped 0 bases from V and 4 bases from J, with 15 bases between. The V gene's germline CDR1 is LGHNA and CDR2 YNFKEQ. The CDR3 totals 16 residues. The CDR3 DNA is TGTGCCAGCAGCCAAGATCCCGAGGGAGGGAGCTATGGCTACACCTTC. It translates to CASSQDPEGGSYGYTF.

This clone was seen just once. The chain links TRBV19 to TRBJ1-2, with 9 bases fitting TRBD1. CDR3 size: 14 residues. Germline assignment: CDR1 LNHDA and CDR2 SQIVND (reference sequence). V shed 1 base and J 8 bases; nucleotides not matched to a gene: 5. CDR3 DNA sequence: TGTGCCAGTAGTATAGGGGACAGGGCTGGAGGCTACACCTTC. As protein: CASSIGDRAGGYTF.

On this clone itself: The junction and the germline gene differ at one end; a read error may be behind it. J is TRBJ1-1 and V is TRBV6-1; no definite D call. The CDR3 runs 9 residues. The germline gives CDR1 MNHNS, CDR2 SASEGT. The CDR3 loop is CASSEAGCF. CDR3 nucleotide sequence: TGTGCCAGCAGTGAAGCCGGATGTTTT.

The chain joins TRBV6-5 to TRBJ1-4; tentatively, D is TRBD1 (6 bases). Germline CDR1 MNHEY, CDR2 SVGAGI. Trimming took 5 bases from V and 6 from J, leaving 13 bases between them. The CDR3 loop spans 14 amino acids. CDR3 loop: CASSHDRKDEKLFF. DNA for the CDR3: TGTGCCAGCAGTCATGACAGGAAAGATGAAAAACTGTTTTTT.

The chain's CDR3 is CASSLRGQETQYF. The CDR3 DNA reads as TGTGCCAGCAGCCTCAGGGGACAAGAGACCCAGTACTTC. The chain combines TRBV6-6 with TRBJ2-5; possibly TRBD1 for D (6 bases). Germline V gene sequence: CDR1 MNHNY, CDR2 SVGAGI (reference sequence). The CDR3 length is 13 residues. The germline V and J ends were trimmed by 6 bases and 2 bases, with 10 bases remaining between them.

This clone was observed a handful of times. The rearrangement uses TRBV1 and TRBJ2-1; the table's D call, TRBD2, has no DNA check behind it. TRBV1 represents a pseudogene. This CDR3 has 14 residues. DNA for the CDR3: TGCACCATCGCCGGGACTAGCGGTCCGAATGAGCAGTTCTTC. This translates into CTIAGTSGPNEQFF.

This chain connects TRBV29-1 to TRBJ2-7, with unresolved D. V lost 5 bases, J lost 0 bases, and 11 bases lay in between. The CDR3 runs to 13 residues. Germline loops: CDR1 SQVTM, CDR2 ANQGSEA. This CDR3 reads CSVSLQDSYEQYF. The CDR3 DNA reads as TGCAGCGTTTCTTTGCAGGACTCCTACGAGCAGTACTTC.

V and J are TRBV7-8 and TRBJ1-1; D ambiguous. The CDR3 has 14 amino acids. Between the trimmed V and J ends, which lost 5 bases and 4 bases, there was a span of 14 bases. The germline CDR1 and CDR2 sequences are SGHVS and FQNEAQ. As DNA, the CDR3 is TGTGCCAGCAGCCCCCGGGGTTTGGGCACTGAAGCTTTCTTT. Its translation: CASSPRGLGTEAFF.

The CDR3 DNA reads as TGTGCCAGCAGCTTGACAGGGCCGGGAGGAATGTTGTTTTTT. This encodes CASSLTGPGGMLFF. J is TRBJ1-4 and V is TRBV5-6; the D gene is possibly TRBD1 (6 bases). Germline CDR1 SGHDT, CDR2 YYEEEE. V lost 1 base to trimming and J lost 15 bases, with 19 bases between them. The CDR3 sequence is 14 residues long. The complete variable domain, with remaining parts taken from reference TRBV5-6 and TRBJ1-4, reads DAGVTQSPTHLIKTRGQQVTLRCSPKSGHDTVSWYQQALGQGPQFIFQYYEEEERQRGNFPDRFSGHQFPNYSSELNVNALLLGDSALYLCASSLTGPGGMLFFGSGTQLSVL.

The genes are TRBV5-5 and TRBJ2-2, with D tentatively TRBD2 (6 bases). The germline V gene has CDR1 SGHKS and CDR2 YYEKEE (reference sequence). This CDR3 is 14 amino acids long. V lost 6 bases to trimming and J lost 0 bases, with 9 bases between them. The CDR3 coding sequence is TGTGCCAGCATGGGGGGAGCGAACACCGGGGAGCTGTTTTTT. This gives the protein CASMGGANTGELFF.

The chain couples TRBV6-5 to TRBJ1-5, with 7 bases that match TRBD1. The CDR3 totals 16 residues. Germline V gene data show CDR1 as MNHEY and CDR2 as SVGAGI. The V segment lost 0 bases and the J segment 1 base; nucleotides outside the gene matches: 3. CDR3 in amino acids: CASSYSKGASNQPQHF. In nucleotides, the CDR3 is TGTGCCAGCAGTTACTCAAAGGGGGCAAGCAATCAGCCCCAGCATTTT.

The V gene is TRBV2, the J gene TRBJ1-5; 10 bases map to TRBD1. The CDR3 sequence is 14 residues long. Germline CDR1 reads SNHLY; CDR2 reads FYNNEI. V shed 4 bases and J 5 bases; nucleotides not matched to a gene: 2. The CDR3 region is CASSGQGAYQPQHF. Here the CDR3 DNA reads TGTGCCAGCAGTGGACAGGGGGCCTATCAGCCCCAGCATTTT.

The CDR3 DNA is TGTGCCAGCAGCCCTCCGTGGGGGGAAGGCTATGGCTACACCTTC. The encoded protein is CASSPPWGEGYGYTF. J is TRBJ1-2 and V is TRBV6-1; D possibly corresponds to TRBD1 (5 bases). Per germline, CDR1 MNHNS and CDR2 SASEGT. V dropped 6 bases and J dropped 4 bases, with 18 bases sitting between them. The CDR3 totals 15 residues.

The rearrangement joins TRBV15 to TRBJ2-7, with D unclear. CDR1 and CDR2 from the germline V gene are LNHNV and YYDKDF (reference sequence). Trimming removed 4 bases from V and 3 bases from J, with 4 bases in between. The CDR3 consists of 11 residues. The CDR3 loop reads CATSKLYEQYF. In DNA, the CDR3 is TGTGCCACCAGCAAACTCTACGAGCAGTACTTC.

In this sample, this clone turned up once. V usage is TRBV29-1 and J usage is TRBJ2-1; TRBD2 is a possible D gene (6 bases). Germline CDR1 is SQVTM and CDR2 is ANQGSEA. The CDR3 runs to 14 residues. The V end was cut by 5 bases, the J end by 9 bases, with 20 bases between. CDR3 in amino acids: CSVTGLTSTGEQFF. The CDR3 DNA follows: TGCAGCGTTACTGGCCTTACTAGCACTGGTGAGCAGTTCTTC.